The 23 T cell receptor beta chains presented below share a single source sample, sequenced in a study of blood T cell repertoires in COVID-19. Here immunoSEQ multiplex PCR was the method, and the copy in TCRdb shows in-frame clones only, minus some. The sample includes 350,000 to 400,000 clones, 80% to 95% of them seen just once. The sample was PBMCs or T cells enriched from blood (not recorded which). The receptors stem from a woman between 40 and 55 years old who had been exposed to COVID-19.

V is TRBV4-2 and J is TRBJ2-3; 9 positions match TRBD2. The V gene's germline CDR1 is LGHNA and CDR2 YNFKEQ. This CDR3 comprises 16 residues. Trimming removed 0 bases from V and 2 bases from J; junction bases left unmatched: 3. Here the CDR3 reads CASSQEAGGNTDTQYF. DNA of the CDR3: TGTGCCAGCAGCCAAGAGGCGGGAGGGAACACAGATACGCAGTATTTT.

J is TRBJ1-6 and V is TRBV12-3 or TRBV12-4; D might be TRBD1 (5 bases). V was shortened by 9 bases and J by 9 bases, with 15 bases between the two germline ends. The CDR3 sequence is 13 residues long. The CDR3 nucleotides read TGTGCCAGTAAGCGGGGGTTAGGTTCACCCCTCCACTTT. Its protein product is CASKRGLGSPLHF.

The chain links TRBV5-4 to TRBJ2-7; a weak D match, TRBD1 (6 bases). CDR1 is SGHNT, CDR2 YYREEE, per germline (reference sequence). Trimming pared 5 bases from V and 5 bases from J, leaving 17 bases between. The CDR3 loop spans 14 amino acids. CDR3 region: CASSSGQRINEQYF. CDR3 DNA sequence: TGTGCCAGCAGTTCCGGACAGCGTATCAACGAGCAGTACTTC.

CDR3 protein: CASSPTVNEQFF. The CDR3 bases are TGTGCCAGCAGCCCGACAGTTAATGAGCAGTTCTTC. The J gene is TRBJ2-1, the V gene TRBV7-8; the D gene is possibly TRBD1 (5 bases). Looked up from germline, CDR1 is SGHVS and CDR2 is FQNEAQ. V was trimmed by 5 bases and J by 7 bases, leaving 9 bases between them. This CDR3 comprises 12 residues.

Here the CDR3 DNA reads TGTGCCAGTAGTAGGGTATGGGGCTCTAACTATGGCTACACCTTC. Its translation is CASSRVWGSNYGYTF. This rearrangement joins TRBV19 to TRBJ1-2; D might be TRBD1 (5 bases). Trimming took 4 bases from V and 0 from J, leaving 12 bases between them. CDR1 is LNHDA and CDR2 is SQIVND in the germline V gene (reference sequence). This CDR3 is 15 amino acids long.

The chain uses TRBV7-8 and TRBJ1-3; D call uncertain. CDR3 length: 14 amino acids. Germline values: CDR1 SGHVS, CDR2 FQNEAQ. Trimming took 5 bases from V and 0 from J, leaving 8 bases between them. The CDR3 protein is CASSPGNSGNTIYF. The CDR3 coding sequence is TGTGCCAGCAGCCCAGGAAACTCTGGAAACACCATATATTTT.

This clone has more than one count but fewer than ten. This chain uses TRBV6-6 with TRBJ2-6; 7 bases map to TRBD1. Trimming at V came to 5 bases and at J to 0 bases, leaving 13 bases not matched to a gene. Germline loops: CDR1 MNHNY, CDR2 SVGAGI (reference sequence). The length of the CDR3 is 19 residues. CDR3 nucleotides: TGTGCCAGCAGTCGGCGTACAGGGGCCTCCAGCTCTGGGGCCAACGTCCTGACTTTC. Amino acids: CASSRRTGASSSGANVLTF.

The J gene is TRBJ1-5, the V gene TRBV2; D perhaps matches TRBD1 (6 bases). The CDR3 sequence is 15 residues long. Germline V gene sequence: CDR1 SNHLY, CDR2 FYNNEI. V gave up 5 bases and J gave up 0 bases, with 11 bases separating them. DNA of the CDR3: TGTGCCAGCAGTAAAGGACAGAATAGCAATCAGCCCCAGCATTTT. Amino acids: CASSKGQNSNQPQHF.

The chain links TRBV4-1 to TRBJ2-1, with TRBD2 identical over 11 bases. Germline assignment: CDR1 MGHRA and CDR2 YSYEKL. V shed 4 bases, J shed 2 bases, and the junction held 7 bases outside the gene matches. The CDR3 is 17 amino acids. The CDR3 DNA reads TGCGCCAGCAGCCCGGGACTAGCGGCTCCCCCCTACAATGAGCAGTTCTTC. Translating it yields CASSPGLAAPPYNEQFF.

The CDR3 spells CASRSGLNYGYTF. In nucleotides, the CDR3 is TGTGCCAGCCGATCCGGACTGAACTATGGCTACACCTTC. The chain uses TRBV12-3 or TRBV12-4 and TRBJ1-2, with D uncertain. Trimming took off 8 bases at V and 2 bases at J, with 12 bases between the two ends. This CDR3 has 13 amino acids.

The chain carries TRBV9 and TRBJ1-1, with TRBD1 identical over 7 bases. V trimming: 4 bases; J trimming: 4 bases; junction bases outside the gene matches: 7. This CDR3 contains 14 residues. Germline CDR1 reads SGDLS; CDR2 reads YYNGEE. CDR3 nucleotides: TGTGCCAGCAGCCTAGGACAGGTGGGCACTGAAGCTTTCTTT. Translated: CASSLGQVGTEAFF.

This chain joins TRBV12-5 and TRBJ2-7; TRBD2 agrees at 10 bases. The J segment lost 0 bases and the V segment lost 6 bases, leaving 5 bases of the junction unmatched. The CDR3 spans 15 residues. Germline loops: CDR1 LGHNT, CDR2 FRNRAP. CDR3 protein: CASGRGLANSYEQYF. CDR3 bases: TGTGCTAGTGGCAGGGGACTAGCGAACTCCTACGAGCAGTACTTC.

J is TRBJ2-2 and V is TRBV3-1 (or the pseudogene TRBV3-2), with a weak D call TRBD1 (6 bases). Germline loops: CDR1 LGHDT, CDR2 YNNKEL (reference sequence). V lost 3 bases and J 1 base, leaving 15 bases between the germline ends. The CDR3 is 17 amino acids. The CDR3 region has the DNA TGTGCCAGCAGCCATCCAGGGGCGAGGCAGAACACCGGGGAGCTGTTTTTT. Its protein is CASSHPGARQNTGELFF.

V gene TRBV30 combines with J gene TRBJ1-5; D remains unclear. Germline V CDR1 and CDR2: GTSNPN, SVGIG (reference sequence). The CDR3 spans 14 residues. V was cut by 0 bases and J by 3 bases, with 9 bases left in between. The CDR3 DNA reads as TGTGCCTGGAGTGTACCGGGTTACAATCAGCCCCAGCATTTT. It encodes CAWSVPGYNQPQHF.

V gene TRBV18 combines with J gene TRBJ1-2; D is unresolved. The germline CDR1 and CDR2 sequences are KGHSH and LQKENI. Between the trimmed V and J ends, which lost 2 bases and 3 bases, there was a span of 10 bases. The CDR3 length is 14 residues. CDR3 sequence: CASSPTATDYGYTF. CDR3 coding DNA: TGTGCCAGCTCACCAACGGCAACAGACTATGGCTACACCTTC.

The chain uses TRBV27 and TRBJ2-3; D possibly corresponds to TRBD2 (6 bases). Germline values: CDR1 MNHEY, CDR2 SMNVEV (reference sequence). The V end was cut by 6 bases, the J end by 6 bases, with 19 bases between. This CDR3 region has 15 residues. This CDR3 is CASRDRGILPDTQYF. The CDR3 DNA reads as TGTGCCAGCAGAGACCGGGGGATTCTACCGGATACGCAGTATTTT.

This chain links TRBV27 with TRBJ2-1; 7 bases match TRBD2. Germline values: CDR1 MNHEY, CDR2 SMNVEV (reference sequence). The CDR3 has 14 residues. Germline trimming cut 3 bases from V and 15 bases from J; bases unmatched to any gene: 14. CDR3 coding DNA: TGTGCCAGCAGTTTGGGGAGGGAGCGGGAAGGGAGGTTCTTC. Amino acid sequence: CASSLGREREGRFF.

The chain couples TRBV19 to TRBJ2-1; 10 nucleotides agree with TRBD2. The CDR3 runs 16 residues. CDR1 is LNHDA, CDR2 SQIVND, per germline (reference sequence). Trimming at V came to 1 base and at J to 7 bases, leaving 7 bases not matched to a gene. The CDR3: CASSIGSGGALNEQFF. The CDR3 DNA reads TGTGCCAGTAGTATAGGGAGCGGGGGGGCCCTGAATGAGCAGTTCTTC.

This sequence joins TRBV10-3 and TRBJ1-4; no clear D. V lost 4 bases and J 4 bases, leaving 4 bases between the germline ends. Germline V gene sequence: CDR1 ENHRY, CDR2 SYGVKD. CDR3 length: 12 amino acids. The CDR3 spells CAISAYNEKLFF. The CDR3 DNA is TGTGCCATCAGTGCCTATAATGAAAAACTGTTTTTT.

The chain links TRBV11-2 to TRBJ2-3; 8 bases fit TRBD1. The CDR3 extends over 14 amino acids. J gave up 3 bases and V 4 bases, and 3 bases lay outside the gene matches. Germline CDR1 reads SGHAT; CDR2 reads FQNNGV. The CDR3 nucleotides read TGTGCCAGCAGCTCAGGGGGCCGGACAGATACGCAGTATTTT. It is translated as CASSSGGRTDTQYF.

Written as DNA, the CDR3 is TGTGCCAGCAGCTTAGCGACAGCTTTAAACTATGGCTACACCTTC. Protein: CASSLATALNYGYTF. The chain is built from TRBV7-2 and TRBJ1-2; D may be TRBD1 (5 bases). The CDR3 spans 15 residues. The V gene lost 0 bases and the J gene lost 2 bases, with 10 bases spanning the gap. Germline CDR1 SGHTA, CDR2 FQGNSA. The whole variable domain, filled in from reference TRBV7-2 and TRBJ1-2, reads GAGVSQSPSNKVTEKGKDVELRCDPISGHTALYWYRQSLGQGLEFLIYFQGNSAPDKSGLPSDRFSAERTGGSVSTLTIQRTQQEDSAVYLCASSLATALNYGYTFGSGTRLTVV.

CDR3 residues: CASTTRSSSYNEQFF. CDR3 coding DNA: TGTGCCAGTACCACGAGGAGTAGCTCCTACAATGAGCAGTTCTTC. The chain has TRBV19 and TRBJ2-1; no firm D call. Germline loops: CDR1 LNHDA, CDR2 SQIVND (reference sequence). The CDR3 has 15 amino acids. V was pared by 7 bases and J by 0 bases, with 13 bases between.

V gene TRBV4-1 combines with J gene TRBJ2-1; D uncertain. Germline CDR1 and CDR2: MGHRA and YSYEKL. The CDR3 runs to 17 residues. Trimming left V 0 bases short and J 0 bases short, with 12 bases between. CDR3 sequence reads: CASSQDLDTSSYNEQFF. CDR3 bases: TGCGCCAGCAGCCAAGATTTAGACACCTCCTCCTACAATGAGCAGTTCTTC.